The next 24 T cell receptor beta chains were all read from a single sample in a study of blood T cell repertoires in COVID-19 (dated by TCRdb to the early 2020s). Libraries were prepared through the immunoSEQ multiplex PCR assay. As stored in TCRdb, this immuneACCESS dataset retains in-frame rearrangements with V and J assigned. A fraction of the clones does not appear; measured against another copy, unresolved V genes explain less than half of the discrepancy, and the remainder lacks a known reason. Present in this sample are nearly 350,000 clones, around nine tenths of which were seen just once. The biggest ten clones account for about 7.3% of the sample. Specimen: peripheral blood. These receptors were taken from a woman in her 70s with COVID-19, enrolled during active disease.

CDR3 sequence (DNA): TGTGCCACCAGCAGAGATCAATACGAGCAGTACTTC. This codes for CATSRDQYEQYF. The chain combines TRBV15 with TRBJ2-7; D gene uncertain. Germline V lookup: CDR1 LNHNV, CDR2 YYDKDF (reference sequence). Trimming cost V 0 bases and J 4 bases, with 4 bases left between them. There are 12 residues in the CDR3.

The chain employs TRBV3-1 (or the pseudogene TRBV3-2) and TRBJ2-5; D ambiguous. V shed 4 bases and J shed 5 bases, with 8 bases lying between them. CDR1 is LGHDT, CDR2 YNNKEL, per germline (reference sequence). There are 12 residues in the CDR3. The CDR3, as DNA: TGTGCCAGCAGCCCAACTCGGGAGACCCAGTACTTC. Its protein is CASSPTRETQYF.

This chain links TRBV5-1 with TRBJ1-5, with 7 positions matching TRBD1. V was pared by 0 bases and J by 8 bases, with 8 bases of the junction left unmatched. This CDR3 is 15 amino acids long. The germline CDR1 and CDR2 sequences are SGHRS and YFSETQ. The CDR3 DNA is TGCGCCAGCAGCTTGGGCCCGACAGGGTTGGAGCCCCAGCATTTT. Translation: CASSLGPTGLEPQHF.

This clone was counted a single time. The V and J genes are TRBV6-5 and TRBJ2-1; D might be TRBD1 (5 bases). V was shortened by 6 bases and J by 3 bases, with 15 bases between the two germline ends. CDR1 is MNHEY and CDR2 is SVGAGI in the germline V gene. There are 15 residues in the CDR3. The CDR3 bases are TGTGCCAGCAGCCAAAGGGGTGGGATCTACAATGAGCAGTTCTTC. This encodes CASSQRGGIYNEQFF.

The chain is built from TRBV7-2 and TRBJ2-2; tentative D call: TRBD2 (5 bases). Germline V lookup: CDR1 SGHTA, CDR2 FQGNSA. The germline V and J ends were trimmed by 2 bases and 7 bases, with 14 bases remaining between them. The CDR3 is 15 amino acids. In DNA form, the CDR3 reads TGTGCCAGCAGCTTAAGGAGGCTGATCCACGGGGAGCTGTTTTTT. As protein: CASSLRRLIHGELFF.

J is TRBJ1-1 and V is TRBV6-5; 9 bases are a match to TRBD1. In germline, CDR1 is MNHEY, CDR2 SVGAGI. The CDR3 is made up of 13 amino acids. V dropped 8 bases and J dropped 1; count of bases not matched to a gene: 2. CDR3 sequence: CASEGQGNTEAFF. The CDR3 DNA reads TGTGCCAGCGAGGGACAGGGGAACACTGAAGCTTTCTTT.

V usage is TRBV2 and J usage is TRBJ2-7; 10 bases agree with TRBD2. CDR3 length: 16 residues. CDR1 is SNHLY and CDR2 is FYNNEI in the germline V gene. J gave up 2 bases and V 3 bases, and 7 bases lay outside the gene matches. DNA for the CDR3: TGTGCCAGCAGTGACGTGAGGCTAGCGGGGGCCTACGAGCAGTACTTC. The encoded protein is CASSDVRLAGAYEQYF.

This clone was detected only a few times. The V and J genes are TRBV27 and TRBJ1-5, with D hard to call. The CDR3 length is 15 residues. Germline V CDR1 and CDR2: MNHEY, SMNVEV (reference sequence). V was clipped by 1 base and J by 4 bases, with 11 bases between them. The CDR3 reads CASSLYARTNQPQHF. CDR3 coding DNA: TGTGCCAGCAGTTTATACGCCAGAACGAATCAGCCCCAGCATTTT.

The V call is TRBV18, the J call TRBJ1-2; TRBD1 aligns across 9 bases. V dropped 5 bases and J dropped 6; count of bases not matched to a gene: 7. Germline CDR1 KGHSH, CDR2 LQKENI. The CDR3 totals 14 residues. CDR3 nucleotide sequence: TGTGCCAGCTCATCCCGGGACAGGGCCCATGGCTACACCTTC. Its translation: CASSSRDRAHGYTF.

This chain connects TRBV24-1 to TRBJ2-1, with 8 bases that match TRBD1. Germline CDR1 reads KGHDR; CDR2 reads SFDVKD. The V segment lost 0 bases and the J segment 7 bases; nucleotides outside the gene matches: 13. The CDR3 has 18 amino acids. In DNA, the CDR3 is TGTGCCACCAGTGATTTGCAGACCGGGACAGGCGGGACAAATGAGCAGTTCTTC. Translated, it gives CATSDLQTGTGGTNEQFF.

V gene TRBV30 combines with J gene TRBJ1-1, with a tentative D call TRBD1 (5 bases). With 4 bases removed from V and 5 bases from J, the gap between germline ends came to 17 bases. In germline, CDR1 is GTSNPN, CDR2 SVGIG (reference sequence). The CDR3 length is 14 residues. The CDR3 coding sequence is TGTGCCTGGATAACCCGTGGCAGGGTAACTGAAGCTTTCTTT. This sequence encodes CAWITRGRVTEAFF. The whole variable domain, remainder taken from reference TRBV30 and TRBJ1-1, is SQTIHQWPATLVQPVGSPLSLECTVEGTSNPNLYWYRQAAGRGLQLLFYSVGIGQISSEVPQNLSASRPQDRQFILSSKKLLLSDSGFYLCAWITRGRVTEAFFGQGTRLTVV.

CDR3 DNA: TGTGCCAGCAGGTCAGAGGCAGATACGCAGTATTTT. This gives the protein CASRSEADTQYF. J is TRBJ2-3 and V is TRBV2; D gene uncertain. V lost 6 bases, J lost 4 bases, and 8 bases lay in between. The germline V gene has CDR1 SNHLY and CDR2 FYNNEI. The CDR3 spans 12 residues. The variable domain in full, completed from reference TRBV2 and TRBJ2-3, reads EPEVTQTPSHQVTQMGQEVILRCVPISNHLYFYWYRQILGQKVEFLVSFYNNEISEKSEIFDDQFSVERPDGSNFTLKIRSTKLEDSAMYFCASRSEADTQYFGPGTRLTVL.

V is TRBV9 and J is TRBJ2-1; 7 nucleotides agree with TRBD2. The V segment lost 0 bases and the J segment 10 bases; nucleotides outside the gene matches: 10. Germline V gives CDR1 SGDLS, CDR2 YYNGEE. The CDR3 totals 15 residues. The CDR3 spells CASSVATGGKWEQFF. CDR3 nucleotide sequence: TGTGCCAGCAGCGTAGCTACGGGGGGTAAGTGGGAGCAGTTCTTC.

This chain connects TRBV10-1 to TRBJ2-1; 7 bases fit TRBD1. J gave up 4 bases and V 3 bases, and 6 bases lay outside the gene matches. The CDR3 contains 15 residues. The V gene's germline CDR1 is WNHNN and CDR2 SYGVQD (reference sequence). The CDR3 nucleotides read TGCGCCAGCAGTGAAGGGACAGAGCTATACAATGAGCAGTTCTTC. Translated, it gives CASSEGTELYNEQFF.

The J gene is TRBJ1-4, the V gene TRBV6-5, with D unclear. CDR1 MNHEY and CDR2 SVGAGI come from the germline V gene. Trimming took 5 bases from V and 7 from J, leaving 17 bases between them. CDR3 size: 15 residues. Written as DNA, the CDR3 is TGTGCCAGCAGTCAGCCAACGGGTACGCCTGAAAAACTGTTTTTT. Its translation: CASSQPTGTPEKLFF.

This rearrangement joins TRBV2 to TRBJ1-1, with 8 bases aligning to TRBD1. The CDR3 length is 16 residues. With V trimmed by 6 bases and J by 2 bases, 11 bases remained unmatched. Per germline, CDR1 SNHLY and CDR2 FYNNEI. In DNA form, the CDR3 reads TGTGCCAGCAGCTCACCCCCCGGGACAGGAAACACTGAAGCTTTCTTT. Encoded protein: CASSSPPGTGNTEAFF.

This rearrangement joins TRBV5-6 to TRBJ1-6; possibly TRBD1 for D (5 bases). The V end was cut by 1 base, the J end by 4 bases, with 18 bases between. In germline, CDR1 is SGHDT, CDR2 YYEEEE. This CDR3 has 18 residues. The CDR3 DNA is TGTGCCAGCAGCTTGATAGGGGCAGGGAAAAATTATAATTCACCCCTCCACTTT. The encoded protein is CASSLIGAGKNYNSPLHF.

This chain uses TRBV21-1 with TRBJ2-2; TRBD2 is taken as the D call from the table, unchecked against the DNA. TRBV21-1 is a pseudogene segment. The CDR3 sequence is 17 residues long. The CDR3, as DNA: TGTGCCAGCAGGAAGGGTAGCGGGGGACCGAACACCGGGGAGCTGTTTTTT. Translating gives CASRKGSGGPNTGELFF.

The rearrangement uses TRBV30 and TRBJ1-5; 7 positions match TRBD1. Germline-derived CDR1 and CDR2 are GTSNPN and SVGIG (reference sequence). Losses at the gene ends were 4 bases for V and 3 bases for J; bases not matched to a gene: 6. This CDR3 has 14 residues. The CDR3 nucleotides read TGTGCCTGGAACGCAGGGGGAGCCAATCAGCCCCAGCATTTT. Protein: CAWNAGGANQPQHF.

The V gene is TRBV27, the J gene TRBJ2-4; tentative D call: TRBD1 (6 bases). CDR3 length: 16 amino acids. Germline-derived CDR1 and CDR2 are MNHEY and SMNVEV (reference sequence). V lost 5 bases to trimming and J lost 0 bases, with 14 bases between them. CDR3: CASSPTQGLAKNIQYF. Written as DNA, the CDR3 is TGTGCCAGCAGTCCGACACAGGGATTAGCCAAAAACATTCAGTACTTC.

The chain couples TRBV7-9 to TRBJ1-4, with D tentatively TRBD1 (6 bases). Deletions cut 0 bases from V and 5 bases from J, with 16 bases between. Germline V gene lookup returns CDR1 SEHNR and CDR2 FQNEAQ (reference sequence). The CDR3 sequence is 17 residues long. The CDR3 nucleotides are TGTGCCAGCAGCTTAGCGGATGGGGCAGGGGCAAATGAAAAACTGTTTTTT. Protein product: CASSLADGAGANEKLFF.

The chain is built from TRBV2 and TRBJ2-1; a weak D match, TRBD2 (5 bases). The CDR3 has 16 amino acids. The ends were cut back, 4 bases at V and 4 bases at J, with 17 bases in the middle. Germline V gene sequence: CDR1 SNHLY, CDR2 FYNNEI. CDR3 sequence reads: CASSVRGLTGYNEQFF. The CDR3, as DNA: TGTGCCAGCAGTGTAAGAGGCCTTACGGGGTACAATGAGCAGTTCTTC.

CDR3 amino acids: CASSGQTHYGYTF. CDR3 DNA: TGTGCCAGCAGCGGACAGACTCACTATGGCTACACCTTC. V usage is TRBV28 and J usage is TRBJ1-2; the D gene is possibly TRBD1 (6 bases). Trimming pared 6 bases from V and 3 bases from J, leaving 11 bases between. This CDR3 is built from 13 residues. Germline V gene data show CDR1 as MDHEN and CDR2 as SYDVKM.

The CDR3 coding sequence is TGTGCCAGCTCACCACCTTCGTCCCGGGACAGGGGCGTTGCGTCCTACGAGCAGTACTTC. It codes for CASSPPSSRDRGVASYEQYF. The chain carries TRBV18 and TRBJ2-7; 10 bases agree with TRBD1. Germline lookup yields CDR1 KGHSH and CDR2 LQKENI. The J segment lost 1 base and the V segment lost 0 bases, leaving 15 bases of the junction unmatched. This CDR3 has 20 amino acids.